Presented here are 8 T cell receptor beta chains from one specimen sequenced in a study of OX40 agonist ivuxolimab in advanced cancers. Method: immunoSEQ multiplex PCR; TCRdb's copy keeps in-frame clones and lacks some. Of tens of thousands of clones listed, around 85% are singletons. This specimen was CD4+ or CD8+ T cells sorted from blood, taken in a trial of the OX40 agonist ivuxolimab. The receptors derive from an adult with an advanced solid tumor such as melanoma, head and neck, liver or kidney cancer.

The chain uses TRBV2 and TRBJ2-2; perhaps D is TRBD1 or TRBD2 (5 bases each). The CDR3 spans 13 residues. The germline V and J ends were trimmed by 5 bases and 6 bases, with 10 bases remaining between them. CDR1 and CDR2 from the germline V gene are SNHLY and FYNNEI. The CDR3 DNA is TGTGCCAGCAGTCGAATGGGGGCCGGGGAGCTGTTTTTT. Protein: CASSRMGAGELFF. The whole variable domain, remainder taken from reference TRBV2 and TRBJ2-2, is EPEVTQTPSHQVTQMGQEVILRCVPISNHLYFYWYRQILGQKVEFLVSFYNNEISEKSEIFDDQFSVERPDGSNFTLKIRSTKLEDSAMYFCASSRMGAGELFFGEGSRLTVL.

About this clone: The sample holds other DNA sequences that translate to the same CDR3. The chain has TRBV11-1 and TRBJ2-2; D perhaps matches TRBD1 (8 bases). Trimming cost V 5 bases and J 4 bases, with 14 bases left between them. Germline CDR1 SGHAT, CDR2 FQDESV (reference sequence). The CDR3 runs to 15 residues. In nucleotides, the CDR3 is TGTGCCAGCAGCCGGAACAGGGGGGGCACCGGGGAGCTGTTTTTT. Translated: CASSRNRGGTGELFF.

The rearrangement links TRBV27 to TRBJ2-7; 7 nucleotides match TRBD2. The germline gives CDR1 MNHEY, CDR2 SMNVEV (reference sequence). This CDR3 is 14 amino acids long. Trimming removed 3 bases from V and 4 bases from J; junction bases left unmatched: 6. The CDR3 region is CASSFKAGRYEQYF. The CDR3 coding sequence is TGTGCCAGCAGTTTCAAAGCGGGAAGGTACGAGCAGTACTTC.

The DNA for the CDR3 is TGTGCCAGCAGCTTAGGAGGGTTTGCCGAGCAGTACTTC. Its translation is CASSLGGFAEQYF. V is TRBV7-2 and J is TRBJ2-7, with D perhaps TRBD2 (5 bases). V was trimmed by 1 base and J by 6 bases, leaving 10 bases between them. CDR1 and CDR2 (germline): SGHTA, FQGNSA. The CDR3 loop spans 13 amino acids.

The genes are TRBV7-2 and TRBJ1-2; D is unclear. The CDR3 is 14 residues long. The V end was cut by 3 bases, the J end by 5 bases, with 13 bases between. Germline CDR1 and CDR2: SGHTA and FQGNSA. The CDR3 nucleotides are TGTGCCAGCAGCTTCGGGGAGGAAAGTTATGGCTACACCTTC. This sequence encodes CASSFGEESYGYTF.

The chain combines TRBV15 with TRBJ1-2; D is unclear. The CDR3 is 15 amino acids. Germline assignment: CDR1 LNHNV and CDR2 YYDKDF (reference sequence). The V end lost 0 bases, the J end lost 6 bases, and 14 bases lay between the germline ends. CDR3 residues: CATSRDKWSQNGYTF. The CDR3 DNA reads as TGTGCCACCAGCAGAGATAAATGGTCGCAGAATGGCTACACCTTC.

CDR3 nucleotides: TGTGCCAGCAGCTCCGAGGGGGGTGACTCTGGAAACACCATATATTTT. This translates into CASSSEGGDSGNTIYF. The chain combines TRBV5-6 with TRBJ1-3, with a possible D match to TRBD1 (6 bases). V lost 3 bases and J lost 0, with 13 bases in between. From germline, CDR1 is SGHDT and CDR2 YYEEEE. This CDR3 is built from 16 residues.

V usage is TRBV29-1 and J usage is TRBJ1-1; unclear D gene. The CDR3 length is 13 residues. The germline CDR1 and CDR2 sequences are SQVTM and ANQGSEA. Trimming took off 7 bases at V and 1 base at J, with 13 bases between the two ends. The CDR3 spells CSAEGGGNTEAFF. The CDR3 region has the DNA TGCAGCGCCGAAGGTGGAGGGAACACTGAAGCTTTCTTT.